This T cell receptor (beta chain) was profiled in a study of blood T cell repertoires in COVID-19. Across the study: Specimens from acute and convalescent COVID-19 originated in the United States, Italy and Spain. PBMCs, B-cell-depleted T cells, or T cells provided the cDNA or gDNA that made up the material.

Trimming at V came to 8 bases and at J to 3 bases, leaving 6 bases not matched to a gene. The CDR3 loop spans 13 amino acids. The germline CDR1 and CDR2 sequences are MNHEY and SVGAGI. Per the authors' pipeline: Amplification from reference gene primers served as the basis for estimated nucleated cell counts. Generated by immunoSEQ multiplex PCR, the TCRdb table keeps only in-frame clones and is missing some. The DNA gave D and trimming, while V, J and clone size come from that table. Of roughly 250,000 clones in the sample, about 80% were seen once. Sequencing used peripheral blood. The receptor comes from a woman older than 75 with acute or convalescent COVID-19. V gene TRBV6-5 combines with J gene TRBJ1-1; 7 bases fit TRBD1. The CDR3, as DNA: TGTGCCAGCGGGGGACAGATTTACACTGAAGCTTTCTTT. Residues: CASGGQIYTEAFF.